The 25 T cell receptor beta chains listed next were all sequenced from one sample in a study of T cell repertoires in cytomegalovirus infection. From the reads, TCRdb called clonotypes with MiXCR, one entry per CDR3 protein. There are 450,000 to 650,000 distinct CDR3 sequences in the sample; 26% occur only once, and under 15% lies in the top ten. Specimen: PBMCs. The source of these receptors is a human donor in good health (CMV status not recorded). Some clones in this sample may be carry-over from other donors' samples.

The rearrangement joins TRBV6-2 or TRBV6-3 to TRBJ1-5, with 7 positions matching TRBD1. CDR3 length: 14 amino acids. The germline V gene has CDR1 MNHEY and CDR2 SVGEGT. V shed 6 bases and J 5 bases; nucleotides not matched to a gene: 7. Here the CDR3 DNA reads TGTGCCAGCAGGACACAGGGGAGCGATCAGCCCCAGCATTTT. Protein product: CASRTQGSDQPQHF.

The V gene is TRBV19, the J gene TRBJ2-5, with 11 bases aligning to TRBD2. CDR3 length equals 15 residues. Germline trimming cut 8 bases from V and 5 bases from J; bases unmatched to any gene: 10. Germline V lookup: CDR1 LNHDA, CDR2 SQIVND (reference sequence). Here the CDR3 reads CASSKLAGVGETQYF. The CDR3 nucleotides read TGTGCCAGTTCTAAACTAGCGGGAGTAGGGGAGACCCAGTACTTC.

In DNA, the CDR3 is TGTGCCAGCAGTACCGGGACACACATTCAGTACTTC. Translated, it gives CASSTGTHIQYF. The chain combines TRBV28 with TRBJ2-4, with D possibly TRBD1 on 6 matching bases. Germline CDR1 MDHEN, CDR2 SYDVKM. The length of the CDR3 is 12 residues. The V gene lost 5 bases and the J gene lost 8 bases, with 10 bases spanning the gap.

This clonotype was detected ten times or more. This rearrangement joins TRBV7-2 to TRBJ1-2; the D is unclear. CDR1 and CDR2 from the germline V gene are SGHTA and FQGNSA. The CDR3 sequence is 13 residues long. Trimming took off 4 bases at V and 7 bases at J, with 13 bases between the two ends. This CDR3 is CASSSGVLSGYTF. The CDR3 region has the DNA TGTGCCAGCAGCTCCGGGGTCCTCAGTGGCTACACCTTC.

This clonotype occurred a few times. V and J are TRBV11-1 and TRBJ2-3; weak D call: TRBD2 (6 bases). The V gene's germline CDR1 is SGHAT and CDR2 FQDESV (reference sequence). CDR3 size: 17 residues. Trimming removed 4 bases from V and 5 bases from J, with 22 bases in between. The CDR3 nucleotides are TGTGCCAGCAGCTCGGTTCCCGGGCGGGAAAACGAAGATACGCAGTATTTT. This codes for CASSSVPGRENEDTQYF.

In this sample, this clonotype turned up a few times. This chain joins TRBV19 and TRBJ1-1, with D perhaps TRBD1 (6 bases). CDR1 is LNHDA, CDR2 SQIVND, per germline (reference sequence). Trimming removed 0 bases at V and 3 bases at J, with 14 bases between. The CDR3 extends over 16 amino acids. CDR3 coding DNA: TGTGCCAGTAGTATAGATGGGGGGGCGGCGGACACTGAAGCTTTCTTT. Protein: CASSIDGGAADTEAFF.

This clonotype was counted only a few times. V and J are TRBV19 and TRBJ2-1; the match to TRBD2 covers 14 bases. V lost 5 bases and J lost 9; bases outside the gene matches: 6. Germline V gene data show CDR1 as LNHDA and CDR2 as SQIVND (reference sequence). The CDR3 extends over 15 amino acids. The CDR3: CASSSTSGRVSEQFF. DNA for the CDR3: TGTGCCAGTAGTTCGACTAGCGGGAGGGTGAGTGAGCAGTTCTTC.

The V and J genes are TRBV5-4 and TRBJ1-2; no firm D call. V dropped 0 bases and J dropped 3 bases, with 15 bases sitting between them. The CDR3 contains 16 residues. Germline CDR1 reads SGHNT; CDR2 reads YYREEE (reference sequence). In DNA form, the CDR3 reads TGTGCCAGCAGCTTGGCCGTGAGAAGCGGTGACTATGGCTACACCTTC. Amino acids: CASSLAVRSGDYGYTF.

This clonotype was detected ten times or more. The chain recombines TRBV12-3 or TRBV12-4 with TRBJ2-7; 7 bases agree with TRBD1. J lost 3 bases, V lost 4 bases, and 3 bases had no gene match. This CDR3 region has 13 residues. The CDR3 region has the DNA TGTGCCAGCAGTTCTGGACAGGACTACGAGCAGTACTTC. Translation: CASSSGQDYEQYF.

The chain combines TRBV6-5 with TRBJ1-3; D uncertain. The CDR3 extends over 15 amino acids. Germline V gene sequence: CDR1 MNHEY, CDR2 SVGAGI. V was trimmed by 0 bases and J by 0 bases, leaving 6 bases between them. The CDR3 coding sequence is TGTGCCAGCAGTTACTCGAAGGGCTCTGGAAACACCATATATTTT. Translation: CASSYSKGSGNTIYF.

The chain is built from TRBV29-1 and TRBJ2-7; 12 bases align to TRBD2. Germline CDR1 reads SQVTM; CDR2 reads ANQGSEA. This CDR3 spans 15 amino acids. With 6 bases clipped from V and 4 bases from J, the junction kept 10 bases outside the gene matches. The CDR3 nucleotides read TGCAGCGTCGGCAAAAGACTAGCGGGAGAATACGAGCAGTACTTC. Amino acids: CSVGKRLAGEYEQYF.

In its sample, this clonotype was seen a few times. The chain recombines TRBV19 with TRBJ2-3, with D perhaps matching TRBD1 or TRBD2 (5 bases each). CDR3 length: 16 residues. Deletions cut 4 bases from V and 1 base from J, with 15 bases between. Germline V gene sequence: CDR1 LNHDA, CDR2 SQIVND (reference sequence). The CDR3 loop reads CASSTPWGLRTDTQYF. Here the CDR3 DNA reads TGTGCCAGTAGTACCCCCTGGGGGTTACGCACAGATACGCAGTATTTT. The variable domain in full, completed from reference TRBV19 and TRBJ2-3, reads DGGITQSPKYLFRKEGQNVTLSCEQNLNHDAMYWYRQDPGQGLRLIYYSQIVNDFQKGDIAEGYSVSREKKESFPLTVTSAQKNPTAFYLCASSTPWGLRTDTQYFGPGTRLTVL.

The rearrangement links TRBV24-1 to TRBJ2-1, with 11 bases matching TRBD1. Germline V lookup: CDR1 KGHDR, CDR2 SFDVKD. Trimming cost V 6 bases and J 7 bases; bases outside gene matches: 7. The CDR3 has 15 amino acids. As DNA, the CDR3 is TGTGCCACCAGTTTTGGGGACAGGGGGTCTAATGAGCAGTTCTTC. Protein: CATSFGDRGSNEQFF.

This clonotype was seen more than once but under ten times. The chain combines TRBV7-9 with TRBJ2-1; D uncertain. Germline lookup yields CDR1 SEHNR and CDR2 FQNEAQ (reference sequence). Trimming left V 4 bases short and J 2 bases short, with 15 bases between. The CDR3 loop spans 16 amino acids. CDR3 in DNA: TGTGCCAGCAGCTCACACCTCTCCATCACCTACAATGAGCAGTTCTTC. Protein sequence: CASSSHLSITYNEQFF.

This chain uses TRBV20-1 with TRBJ2-1; D may match TRBD1 or TRBD2 (6 bases each). CDR1 DFQATT and CDR2 SNEGSKA come from the germline V gene (reference sequence). The CDR3 runs to 15 residues. V lost 5 bases and J lost 6, with 20 bases in between. CDR3 protein: CSAPIGGGFVNEQFF. The CDR3 bases are TGCAGTGCTCCTATCGGGGGCGGGTTCGTCAATGAGCAGTTCTTC.

This clonotype was counted ten times or more. The V and J genes are TRBV28 and TRBJ2-5; TRBD1 aligns across 8 bases. The CDR3 covers 13 residues. V dropped 3 bases and J dropped 13; count of bases not matched to a gene: 10. The germline gives CDR1 MDHEN, CDR2 SYDVKM. The CDR3 sequence is CASSFPDRGGRYF. The CDR3 region has the DNA TGTGCCAGCAGTTTCCCTGACAGGGGAGGCCGGTACTTC.

In regard to this clonotype: Just one base apart from a much larger clone, this may be a read error. The J gene is TRBJ1-2, the V gene TRBV7-2, with D maybe TRBD1 (5 bases). The CDR3 contains 14 residues. The germline V gene has CDR1 SGHTA and CDR2 FQGNSA. The V and J ends lost 4 bases and 4 bases respectively, with 13 bases between them. The CDR3 reads CASSSVGQTYGYTF. The DNA of the CDR3 is TGTGCCAGCAGCTCAGTGGGGCAGACCTATGGCTACACCTTC.

The rearrangement joins TRBV10-3 to TRBJ2-2; D perhaps matches TRBD1 (5 bases). The ends were cut back, 0 bases at V and 5 bases at J, with 13 bases in the middle. Per the germline V gene, CDR1 is ENHRY and CDR2 is SYGVKD. This CDR3 has 16 amino acids. The CDR3, as DNA: TGTGCCATCAGTGAGTCCATACCTCAGGGAACCGGGGAGCTGTTTTTT. Its translation is CAISESIPQGTGELFF.

The chain is built from TRBV4-1 and TRBJ2-7; TRBD1 matches at 9 bases. Germline V gene lookup returns CDR1 MGHRA and CDR2 YSYEKL. The CDR3 spans 16 residues. Trimming took 2 bases from V and 6 from J; bases not matched to a gene: 11. CDR3 nucleotides: TGCGCCAGCAGCCAACAACCCCGGGACAGGGTTGGCGAGCAGTACTTC. Residues: CASSQQPRDRVGEQYF.

This clonotype has a handful of counts. This chain joins TRBV15 and TRBJ2-5; no reliable D call. V lost 1 base and J lost 5, with 11 bases in between. The CDR3 consists of 14 residues. Per germline, CDR1 LNHNV and CDR2 YYDKDF (reference sequence). CDR3 sequence: CATSRARTRETQYF. CDR3 DNA: TGTGCCACCAGCAGAGCGCGGACCCGGGAGACCCAGTACTTC.

The chain links TRBV3-1 to TRBJ2-5, with D tentatively TRBD1 (6 bases). This CDR3 contains 16 residues. The ends were cut back, 4 bases at V and 5 bases at J, with 20 bases in the middle. The V gene's germline CDR1 is LGHDT and CDR2 YNNKEL (reference sequence). The CDR3 spells CASSLRGAPNRETQYF. The CDR3 DNA follows: TGTGCCAGCAGCCTCAGGGGAGCCCCGAATCGGGAGACCCAGTACTTC.

In this sample, this clonotype turned up a few times. The J gene is TRBJ1-6, the V gene TRBV5-1; the D gene is possibly TRBD1 (5 bases). The CDR3 spans 14 residues. The ends were cut back, 1 base at V and 9 bases at J, with 11 bases in the middle. Germline V gene sequence: CDR1 SGHRS, CDR2 YFSETQ. The CDR3 DNA reads as TGCGCCAGCAGCTTGTGGGGCAGCGGTTCACCCCTCCACTTT. It codes for CASSLWGSGSPLHF. The full variable domain, with the rest looked up from reference TRBV5-1 and TRBJ1-6, is KAGVTQTPRYLIKTRGQQVTLSCSPISGHRSVSWYQQTPGQGLQFLFEYFSETQRNKGNFPGRFSGRQFSNSRSEMNVSTLELGDSALYLCASSLWGSGSPLHFGNGTRLTVT.

This clonotype was counted many times. V is TRBV7-8 and J is TRBJ2-5, with 7 bases fitting TRBD2. The CDR3 is 16 residues long. Germline CDR1 reads SGHVS; CDR2 reads FQNEAQ. With 5 bases clipped from V and 0 bases from J, the junction kept 9 bases outside the gene matches. The CDR3 spells CASSRGLGRYQETQYF. In DNA form, the CDR3 reads TGTGCCAGCAGCCGCGGACTAGGGAGGTACCAAGAGACCCAGTACTTC.

This clonotype was observed a few times. The rearrangement joins TRBV5-4 to TRBJ2-7, with 13 positions matching TRBD2. The junction had 6 bases not matched to a gene; V was cut back by 4 bases and J by 2 bases. CDR1 is SGHNT and CDR2 is YYREEE in the germline V gene (reference sequence). The CDR3 has 16 amino acids. The CDR3, as DNA: TGTGCCAGCAGCACCGGGACTAGCGGGACTACCTACGAGCAGTACTTC. This sequence encodes CASSTGTSGTTYEQYF.

This chain joins TRBV6-5 and TRBJ1-5, with D perhaps TRBD1 (5 bases). The V and J ends lost 5 bases and 3 bases respectively, with 11 bases between them. The CDR3 runs to 14 residues. CDR1 MNHEY and CDR2 SVGAGI come from the germline V gene. The CDR3 DNA reads TGTGCCAGCAGTACGGGACGGATCAATCAGCCCCAGCATTTT. Protein product: CASSTGRINQPQHF.